A single T cell receptor beta chain is shown here with its context. Antigen specificity is unknown. This record belongs to a study of response to subunit inactivated influenza vaccine. The study, taken as a whole, reports: The study's authors posited that every seasonal influenza vaccination enlists few new T cells.

One entry per CDR3 protein, called by TCRdb with MiXCR from the RT-PCR reads. Of some 600,000 distinct CDR3 sequences listed, approximately 14% were seen once; the top ten hold 7.5% to 8%. This CDR3 comprises 14 residues. CDR1 is MNHNS and CDR2 is SASEGT in the germline V gene. The V and J ends lost 1 base and 5 bases respectively, with 11 bases between them. Material: PBMCs from blood, obtained less than 15 days before vaccination. This receptor was taken from a man between 45 and 60 years old who received an inactivated influenza vaccine. The genes are TRBV6-1 and TRBJ2-5; D remains ambiguous. The CDR3 here is CASSEGSLWETQYF. In DNA, the CDR3 is TGTGCCAGCAGTGAAGGGTCCCTCTGGGAGACCCAGTACTTC.